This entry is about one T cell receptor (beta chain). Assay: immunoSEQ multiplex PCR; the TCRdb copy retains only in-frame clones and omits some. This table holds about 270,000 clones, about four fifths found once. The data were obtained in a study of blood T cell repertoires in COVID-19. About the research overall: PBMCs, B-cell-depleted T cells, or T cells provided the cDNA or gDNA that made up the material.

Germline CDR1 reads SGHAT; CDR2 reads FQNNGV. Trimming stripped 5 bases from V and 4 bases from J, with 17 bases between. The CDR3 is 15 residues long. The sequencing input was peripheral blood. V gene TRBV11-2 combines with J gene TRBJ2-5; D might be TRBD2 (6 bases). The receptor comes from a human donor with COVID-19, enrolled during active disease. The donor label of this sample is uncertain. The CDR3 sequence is CASSPRVGGGETQYF. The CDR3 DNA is TGTGCCAGCAGCCCCAGGGTTGGGGGAGGAGAGACCCAGTACTTC.